What follows is one T cell receptor (beta chain) and its context. These data belong to a study of blood T cells in healthy people across ages. A second PCR, run for about 6 to 12 cycles, used a sample-barcoded 5' primer plus a J-beta primer mix. Each CDR3 protein is one row after TCRdb ran MiXCR on the 5' RACE reads. The data show around 1.5 million distinct CDR3 sequences, 30% to 40% seen once. The ends lost 5 bases at V and 0 bases at J; junction bases unmatched: 2. CDR1 and CDR2 from the germline V gene are MNHEY and SMNVEV (reference sequence). The CDR3 loop spans 16 amino acids. The specimen was blood. The chain employs TRBV27 and TRBJ2-1; 12 bases are a match to TRBD2. The clonotype comes from a woman aged 25 to 39 in good health. The CDR3 loop reads CASSETSGSSYNEQFF. CDR3 DNA: TGTGCCAGCAGTGAGACTAGCGGGAGCTCCTACAATGAGCAGTTCTTC.